Included here is one T cell receptor (beta chain) sequence, with context. This clone has just one count. It has no known antigen specificity. Base qualities were left out, and no much larger clone turns up one base away. The immunoSEQ Assay, a bias-controlled multiplex PCR, was used to amplify TCRbeta CDR3 regions from genomic DNA. As for the original processing: The number of nucleated cells in each sample was estimated by amplification of reference gene primers within the assay. Sequence reads were collapsed and filtered to measure the absolute abundance of every unique TCRbeta CDR3 rearrangement. For each sample, productive Simpson clonality was calculated as the square root of Simpson's diversity index over productive rearrangements. TCRdb took over this immuneACCESS table, retaining in-frame rearrangements with V and J assigned. Such tables are incomplete; in checked studies, under half of the missing clones stem from an unresolved V gene, and the remainder is unexplained. V, J and clone size reflect that table, while D and trimming were determined from the DNA. Present in this sample are 90,000 or so clones, approximately 86% of which were seen just once. The biggest ten clones account for 0.95% to 1.5% of the sample.

The CDR3 covers 14 residues, taking in both the cysteine and the phenylalanine. Only the CDR3 DNA is retained, 42 bases long and in frame from the first base. CDR1 is given as SNHLY and CDR2 as FYNNEI, both from the germline V gene. V is pared back by 3 bases and J by 3 bases, with 9 bases lying between the germline termini. This entry belongs to a study of blood T cell repertoires in COVID-19 (dated by TCRdb to 2019 to 2021). A note on the overall study: Collaborator samples came from the United States, Italy and Spain and covered acute and convalescent phases of COVID-19. The prospective study material was composed of cDNA or gDNA derived from T cells, B-cell-depleted T cells, or PBMCs. Deeply sampled blood TCRbeta repertoires from subjects exposed to, actively infected with, or recovered from COVID-19 were included in the dataset. The repertoires were released in a freely available public database intended as a resource for research on the immune response to SARS-CoV-2. Samples were obtained from the ongoing ImmuneRACE study (first 160 participants) and from about 1,300 subjects provided by 6 global collaborators. The sample metadata nearly always contained a de-identified subject ID, COVID-19 status, age in years and sex. Where available, HLA class I and class II types were taken from metadata supplied by the sample provider and were not determined by assay-based typing. What the research found in general, with its limitations: Clinical and demographic metadata were provided uncurated, with the amount varying by source and participant.

Collaborating institutions collected whole blood in K2EDTA tubes following their own protocols. For TCRbeta analysis, collaborators shipped samples in one of three forms: frozen whole blood, isolated PBMCs, or DNA extracted from either of those sample types. The chain couples TRBV2 to TRBJ2-1, with the identity of the D gene unclear. This TCR came from a man older than 75 with active or convalescent COVID-19. Sequenced input: peripheral blood. DNA sequence: TGTGCCAGCAGTGAGTTGTCCCGCTACAATGAGCAGTTCTTC. This is translated as CASSELSRYNEQFF. This CDR3, with the reference TRBV2 and TRBJ2-1 proteins standing in past its ends, gives the full variable domain EPEVTQTPSHQVTQMGQEVILRCVPISNHLYFYWYRQILGQKVEFLVSFYNNEISEKSEIFDDQFSVERPDGSNFTLKIRSTKLEDSAMYFCASSELSRYNEQFFGPGTRLTVL.